This TCR beta chain was sequenced in a study of monozygotic twins with inflammatory bowel disease. This CDR3 has 13 amino acids. The germline V gene has CDR1 SGHVS and CDR2 FNYEAQ. Each of the TCR libraries took 3,000 to 4,000 ng of total RNA. During cDNA synthesis, UMIs that each contained a 6-nucleotide sample barcode were added by means of template switching. TCRdb re-analyzed the 5' RACE reads; it lists each CDR3 protein once, without DNA. This sample lists 150,000 or so distinct CDR3 sequences; its ten largest clones have roughly 7%. The chain has TRBV7-6 and TRBJ2-1. Source material: blood. This clonotype originated in a human donor with ulcerative colitis or Crohn's disease, or a healthy co-twin of an affected twin (not recorded which). The chain's CDR3 is CASSSGTYNEQFF.